This TCR beta chain is from a study of OX40 agonist ivuxolimab in advanced cancers. In the study overall: Ivuxolimab was an agonistic, fully human IgG2 monoclonal antibody directed against OX40 (CD134), a costimulatory receptor. Intravenous ivuxolimab was administered to patients every 2 weeks at six dose levels: 0.01, 0.1, 0.3, 1.5, 3 and 10 mg/kg. Of the approximately 54 dose-escalation patients, hepatocellular carcinoma was present in about 20, melanoma in approximately 15, renal cell carcinoma in 9 and head and neck cancer in 9. In the dose-escalation cohort, approximately 82% of patients were male, and the mean age was roughly 56 years with a range of roughly 23 to 79. Prior anti-PD-1, anti-PD-L1 or anti-CTLA-4 therapy was permitted, and checkpoint inhibitors had been received by around 39% of dose-escalation patients. Partial responses were achieved by three dose-escalation patients, of whom one had hepatocellular carcinoma and two had cutaneous melanoma. Peripheral TCRbeta sequencing aimed to test whether ivuxolimab altered TCR sequence diversity and caused clonal T-cell expansion. The paper describes the monotherapy dose-escalation part (N of about 47 patients) of the phase I trial of ivuxolimab. Broader findings and caveats from the paper: Antigen specificity was not determined for the clonally expanded peripheral T cells. Low levels of normalized T-cell clonal expansion were also seen in some patients who did not respond. On average, CD8+ T cells showed more expanded clones than CD4+ T cells after ivuxolimab. Partial responders in the 0.1-3.0 mg/kg groups had among the lowest normalized peripheral clonal expansion, especially among CD8+ T cells. At doses of 0.1 to 3.0 mg/kg, clonal expansion of both CD4+ and CD8+ blood T cells was observed from baseline to week 6.

The CDR3 goes from the cysteine to the phenylalanine over 13 residues. Of all the DNA, just the CDR3 is kept, 39 bases in frame from base 1. The germline V gene (reference sequence) provides CDR1 GTSNPN and CDR2 SVGIG. Unmatched junction bases come to 6, with V trimmed by 6 bases and J by 2 bases. Regarding this clone: The specificity of this receptor is unknown. No quality values exist for individual bases; no much larger clone is one base distant.

Genomic DNA was isolated from the sorted cells so that the TCRbeta CDR3 region could be sequenced. The immunoSEQ Assay was used for sequencing of TCRbeta CDR3 regions. TCRdb took this table from immuneACCESS and kept in-frame rearrangements with V and J called. Such tables lack part of the clones; where checked against another copy, unresolved V genes explain under half of the gap, and the rest is unexplained. Across this sample there are some 48,000 clones, with over 60% seen only once. The ten largest clones add up to roughly 7.9% of the sample. The trial excluded patients who had a history of autoimmune disease or who were on systemic immunosuppression. Peripheral blood for TCR sequencing was drawn from every dose cohort at baseline, at cycle 4 day 1 and at cycle 7 day 1. The samples were drawn from a first-in-human, open-label, multicenter phase I dose-escalation trial of ivuxolimab. Adults with locally advanced or metastatic head and neck squamous cell, hepatocellular, melanoma or renal cell carcinoma were enrolled in the trial. CD4+ and CD8+ T cells were sorted separately from peripheral blood before TCR sequencing.

The starting material was CD4+ or CD8+ T cells sorted from blood, obtained in a trial of the OX40 agonist ivuxolimab. The receptor comes from an adult with an advanced solid tumor such as melanoma, head and neck, liver or kidney cancer. The chain is assembled from TRBV30 and TRBJ2-7, and 8 junctional nucleotides match TRBD1. At the DNA level, the sequence is TGTGCCTGTGTCCGGGACAGGACCTACGAGCAGTACTTC. This is translated as CACVRDRTYEQYF.